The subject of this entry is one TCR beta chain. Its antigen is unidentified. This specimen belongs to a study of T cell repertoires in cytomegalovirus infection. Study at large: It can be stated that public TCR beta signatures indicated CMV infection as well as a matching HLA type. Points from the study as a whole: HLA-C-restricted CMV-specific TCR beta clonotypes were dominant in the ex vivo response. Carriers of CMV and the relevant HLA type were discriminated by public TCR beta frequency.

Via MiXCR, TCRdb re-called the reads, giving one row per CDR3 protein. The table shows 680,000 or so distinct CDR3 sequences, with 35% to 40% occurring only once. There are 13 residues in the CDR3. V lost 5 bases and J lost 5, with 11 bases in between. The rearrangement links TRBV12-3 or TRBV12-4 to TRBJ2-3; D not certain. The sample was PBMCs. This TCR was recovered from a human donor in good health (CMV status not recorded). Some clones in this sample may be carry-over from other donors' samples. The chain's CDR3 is CASSLVVLDTQYF. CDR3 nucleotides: TGTGCCAGCAGTCTAGTGGTCTTAGATACGCAGTATTTT.